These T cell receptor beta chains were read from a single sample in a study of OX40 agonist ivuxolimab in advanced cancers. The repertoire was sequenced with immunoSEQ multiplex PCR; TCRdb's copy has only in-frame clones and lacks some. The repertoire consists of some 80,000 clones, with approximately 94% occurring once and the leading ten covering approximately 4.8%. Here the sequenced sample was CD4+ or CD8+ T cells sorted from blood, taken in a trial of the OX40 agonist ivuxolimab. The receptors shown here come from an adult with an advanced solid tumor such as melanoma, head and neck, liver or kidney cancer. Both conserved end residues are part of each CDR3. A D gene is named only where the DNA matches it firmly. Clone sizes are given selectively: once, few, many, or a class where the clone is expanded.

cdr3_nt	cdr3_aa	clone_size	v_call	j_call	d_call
TGTGCCAGCTCACCGACACGGGACAGGGGTACGAACACTGAAGCTTTCTTT	CASSPTRDRGTNTEAFF	NA	TRBV18	TRBJ1-1	TRBD1
TGTGCCAGCAGCTTAACGTTTTCGGAGGTTCGGACCGGGGAGCTGTTTTTT	CASSLTFSEVRTGELFF	NA	TRBV7-3	TRBJ2-2	NA
TGCAGCGTTGACGGGACACGGGCTGGAAACACCATATATTTT	CSVDGTRAGNTIYF	NA	TRBV29-1	TRBJ1-3	NA
TGCGCCAGCAGCCAAGGCGTCATGACGGGCACTGAAGCTTTCTTT	CASSQGVMTGTEAFF	NA	TRBV4-3	TRBJ1-1	NA
TGTGCCAGCAGTGTGGCGGGAGGGCGCTATGAGCAGTTCTTC	CASSVAGGRYEQFF	once	TRBV6-4	TRBJ2-1	TRBD2
TGTGCCAGCAGCTTAGGGACAAGTCATTCACCCCTCCACTTT	CASSLGTSHSPLHF	NA	TRBV7-2	TRBJ1-6	NA
TGTGCCAGCAGTCCCACAGGGAACTATGGCTACACCTTC	CASSPTGNYGYTF	NA	TRBV2	TRBJ1-2	NA
TGTGCCAGCAGCGTAGTATCGTGGGGTGGCTACACCTTC	CASSVVSWGGYTF	NA	TRBV9	TRBJ1-2	NA
TGTGCCAGCAGTGAAGGGCCAGGGGGCGGCTATGGCTACACCTTC	CASSEGPGGGYGYTF	NA	TRBV2	TRBJ1-2	TRBD1
TGCGCCAGCAGAACTCTAGCCTCCACAGATACGCAGTATTTT	CASRTLASTDTQYF	NA	TRBV5-1	TRBJ2-3	NA
TGTGCCAGCAGCCATCGTGAGGGGGCCACTGAAGCTTTCTTT	CASSHREGATEAFF	NA	TRBV7-8	TRBJ1-1	TRBD1
TGCAGCGTTTGGACGAACTATGGCTACACCTTC	CSVWTNYGYTF	NA	TRBV29-1	TRBJ1-2	NA
TGTGCCAGCTCACCACTACAGTCGAACACTGAAGCTTTCTTT	CASSPLQSNTEAFF	few	TRBV18	TRBJ1-1	NA
TGTGCCAGCAGCTTGGGCGAGACGCTATCGGGCGGCTACACCTTC	CASSLGETLSGGYTF	NA	TRBV5-6	TRBJ1-2	NA
TGTGCCAGCAGCTTACTTTCCTGGGAGACCCAGTACTTC	CASSLLSWETQYF	NA	TRBV7-9	TRBJ2-5	NA
TGTGCCAGCAGCCCAGGATGGGATTCTATGAACACTGAAGCTTTCTTT	CASSPGWDSMNTEAFF	NA	TRBV5-6	TRBJ1-1	NA
TGCAGTGCTAGAGATAGGGCCGAGCAGTACTTC	CSARDRAEQYF	NA	TRBV20-1	TRBJ2-7	NA
TGTGCCAGCAGCCAAGATGGGGACAGAGAAGCTTTCTTT	CASSQDGDREAFF	NA	TRBV4-2	TRBJ1-1	TRBD1
TGTGCCAGCAGTAGACTAGCGGGAATGGGCGGGGAGCTGTTTTTT	CASSRLAGMGGELFF	NA	TRBV6-6	TRBJ2-2	TRBD2
TGTGCCAGCAGCTTAGCGACTAGCGGAGGGACCCAGTACTTC	CASSLATSGGTQYF	NA	TRBV7-9	TRBJ2-5	TRBD2
TGTGCCAGCAGCAATAATTCACCCCTCCACTTT	CASSNNSPLHF	NA	TRBV5-4	TRBJ1-6	NA
TGCAGTACTCGACGGGGGAATGAGCAGTTCTTC	CSTRRGNEQFF	NA	TRBV20-1	TRBJ2-1	NA
TGTGCCAGTTCACTAGCGGGAGCCAACACCGGGGAGCTGTTTTTT	CASSLAGANTGELFF	once	TRBV19	TRBJ2-2	TRBD2
TGTGCCAGCAGCTTAGGACTTGGGGGGTTGGGTGAGGAGACCCAGTACTTC	CASSLGLGGLGEETQYF	NA	TRBV7-2	TRBJ2-5	NA
TGTGCCAGCAGTTTAGTTATGCAGAGCTATGGCTACACCTTC	CASSLVMQSYGYTF	NA	TRBV28	TRBJ1-2	NA
TGTGCCAGTAGTACGGGGGAAGGACGTGGCTACACCTTC	CASSTGEGRGYTF	NA	TRBV27	TRBJ1-2	NA
TGTGCCACCAGCAGAGCGTACAATGAGCAGTTCTTC	CATSRAYNEQFF	NA	TRBV15	TRBJ2-1	NA
TGTGCCAGCAGTTTCCGGGGACAGGGAGTCAACGAGCAGTACTTC	CASSFRGQGVNEQYF	NA	TRBV28	TRBJ2-7	TRBD1
TGTGCCAGCACCGCAGTCGTGGGGACAAGAGCCGCAGATACGCAGTATTTT	CASTAVVGTRAADTQYF	NA	TRBV11-3	TRBJ2-3	NA
TGTGCCAGCAGCTGGGGACTAGCGGGAAGTGAGCAGTTCTTC	CASSWGLAGSEQFF	NA	TRBV7-3	TRBJ2-1	TRBD2
TGTGCCAGCAGCCCGACTCCGGGGCTGCGAGCTTTCTTT	CASSPTPGLRAFF	NA	TRBV7-9	TRBJ1-1	NA
TGTGCCAGCAGCCCGGGACAGCTTTACGAGCAGTACTTC	CASSPGQLYEQYF	NA	TRBV5-6	TRBJ2-7	TRBD1
TGTGCCAGCACGTTACAGGGGACTAATGAAAAACTGTTTTTT	CASTLQGTNEKLFF	NA	TRBV28	TRBJ1-4	TRBD1
TGTGCCAGCTCCCGGCTGGGGTTAGGCGAGACCCAGTACTTC	CASSRLGLGETQYF	NA	TRBV18	TRBJ2-5	NA
TGTGCCAGCAGCTCCCCCCCCGCCTTGCGGAGCACAGATACGCAGTATTTT	CASSSPPALRSTDTQYF	NA	TRBV7-9	TRBJ2-3	NA
TGTGCCAGCAGCCCCAGGGGTAAGACCTACGAGCAGTACTTC	CASSPRGKTYEQYF	NA	TRBV7-9	TRBJ2-7	NA
TGTGCCAGCATGTTTGGCCCCTATGGCTACACCTTC	CASMFGPYGYTF	NA	TRBV28	TRBJ1-2	NA
TGCAGCGTTGGTGGCGGGACAAGAAGGGAGCAGTACTTC	CSVGGGTRREQYF	NA	TRBV29-1	TRBJ2-7	NA
TGTGCCAGTAGTATAGGAGGGACATCGACTAATGAAAAACTGTTTTTT	CASSIGGTSTNEKLFF	NA	TRBV19	TRBJ1-4	NA
TGTGCCAGCAGCTTGGGACTAGCGGGGTACGAGCAGTACTTC	CASSLGLAGYEQYF	NA	TRBV7-6	TRBJ2-7	TRBD2
TGTGCCTGGAGTGCGGATACTTCTAACTATGGCTACACCTTC	CAWSADTSNYGYTF	NA	TRBV30	TRBJ1-2	NA
TGTGCCAGTAGTACAGGGGACCGGGAGACCCAGTACTTC	CASSTGDRETQYF	NA	TRBV19	TRBJ2-5	NA
TGTGCCACCAACCCCGGGACAGAGAACACTGAAGCTTTCTTT	CATNPGTENTEAFF	once	TRBV5-4	TRBJ1-1	TRBD1
TGTGCCAGCAGTTACTCGGACAGGGGATGGGAGACCCAGTACTTC	CASSYSDRGWETQYF	NA	TRBV6-5	TRBJ2-5	TRBD1
TGTGCCAGCAGCCCAGGCCCCCAGGGAAGGTCCCAGTACTTC	CASSPGPQGRSQYF	NA	TRBV7-2	TRBJ2-7	NA
TGTGCCAGCAGCCAGTGGGGGGAACTAAGGACAGATACGCAGTATTTT	CASSQWGELRTDTQYF	NA	TRBV5-6	TRBJ2-3	NA
TGTGCCAGTAGTACAGGAGATGGGTACGAGCAGTACTTC	CASSTGDGYEQYF	NA	TRBV19	TRBJ2-7	NA
TGTGCCAGTCGATACACTAGCGGGAGTTACAATGAGCAGTTCTTC	CASRYTSGSYNEQFF	once	TRBV19	TRBJ2-1	TRBD2
TGTGCCAGCAGCCAGCACCTCCGAGAGGGCGAAACCTTCTCTGGAAACACCATATATTTT	CASSQHLREGETFSGNTIYF	NA	TRBV14	TRBJ1-3	NA
TGTGCCAGCAGCTCAGTGACAGGGCTTAATGAAAAACTGTTTTTT	CASSSVTGLNEKLFF	NA	TRBV7-9	TRBJ1-4	TRBD1
TGTGCCAGCAGCTCCAACACAGATACGCAGTATTTT	CASSSNTDTQYF	NA	TRBV7-9	TRBJ2-3	NA
TGTGCCAGCAGCGTAGCTAGCGGGTGGAACAATGAGCAGTTCTTC	CASSVASGWNNEQFF	NA	TRBV9	TRBJ2-1	TRBD2
TGTGCCAGTAATCAACAAAGCATCAACACTGAAGCTTTCTTT	CASNQQSINTEAFF	few	TRBV19	TRBJ1-1	NA
TGTGCCAGCAGCTTAATGTGGGCCAACTATGGCTACACCTTC	CASSLMWANYGYTF	NA	TRBV7-2	TRBJ1-2	NA
TGTGCCAGTAGTATCGCCAGGGGGAATCAGCCCCAGCATTTT	CASSIARGNQPQHF	NA	TRBV19	TRBJ1-5	TRBD1
TGTGCCAGCAGCGTAGGGCCCTGGGGAGGAGGCGAGCAGTACTTC	CASSVGPWGGGEQYF	NA	TRBV9	TRBJ2-7	NA